The rows below give T cell receptor beta chains drawn from one sample of a study of T cells after yellow fever vaccination. Each CDR3 protein is one row after TCRdb ran MiXCR on the 5' RACE reads. The sample has some 300,000 distinct CDR3 sequences; roughly a tenth are singletons. Sequencing was performed on CD4+ T cells sorted from PBMCs, taken 45 days after the yellow fever booster vaccination. Every receptor here comes from a man aged 18 to 29 who received the YFV17D yellow fever vaccine. Both conserved end residues are part of each CDR3. Fields, in order: D gene, clone size, J gene, V gene, CDR3 DNA, CDR3 protein. A D gene is named only where the DNA matches it firmly. For some rows the clone size is stated as once, few or many, or as a class when expanded; others skip it.

d_call: .; clone_size: .; j_call: TRBJ1-1; v_call: TRBV11-1; cdr3_nt: TGTGCCAGCAGCTTACACAACATGAACACTGAAGCTTTCTTT; cdr3_aa: CASSLHNMNTEAFF
d_call: .; clone_size: few; j_call: TRBJ2-2; v_call: TRBV28; cdr3_nt: TGTGCCAGCAGTCCCTTTCGGACCGGGGAGCTGTTTTTT; cdr3_aa: CASSPFRTGELFF
d_call: .; clone_size: .; j_call: TRBJ2-5; v_call: TRBV9; cdr3_nt: TGTGCCAGCAGCCTTACGTCCAGGGGGGAGGAGACCCAGTACTTC; cdr3_aa: CASSLTSRGEETQYF
d_call: .; clone_size: .; j_call: TRBJ2-5; v_call: TRBV20-1; cdr3_nt: TGCAGTGCTAGAGGCATCGACGGGGAAGAGACCCAGTACTTC; cdr3_aa: CSARGIDGEETQYF
d_call: .; clone_size: .; j_call: TRBJ2-4; v_call: TRBV7-2; cdr3_nt: TGTGCCAGCAGCTTAAAAGGGGGAAACATTCAGTACTTC; cdr3_aa: CASSLKGGNIQYF
d_call: TRBD1; clone_size: .; j_call: TRBJ2-7; v_call: TRBV4-1; cdr3_nt: TGCGCCAGCAGCCAAGATCCTTGGGACAGGTATTCGGACGAGCAGTACTTC; cdr3_aa: CASSQDPWDRYSDEQYF
d_call: TRBD2; clone_size: many; j_call: TRBJ2-1; v_call: TRBV6-2/TRBV6-3; cdr3_nt: TGTGCCAGCAGTTACTCGAGATACCGCGGGGGGGATTACAATGAGCAGTTCTTC; cdr3_aa: CASSYSRYRGGDYNEQFF
d_call: .; clone_size: .; j_call: TRBJ2-2; v_call: TRBV6-2/TRBV6-3; cdr3_nt: TGTGCCAGCACGTTGGACCGGGACGGAAATTTCACCGGGGAGCTGTTTTTT; cdr3_aa: CASTLDRDGNFTGELFF
d_call: .; clone_size: .; j_call: TRBJ1-2; v_call: TRBV29-1; cdr3_nt: TGCAGCGTTGTTGGCGACAGGCTCTATGGCTACACCTTC; cdr3_aa: CSVVGDRLYGYTF
d_call: .; clone_size: few; j_call: TRBJ2-2; v_call: TRBV4-3; cdr3_nt: TGCGCCAGCAGCCTAGAGACAGGGAACACCGGGGAGCTGTTTTTT; cdr3_aa: CASSLETGNTGELFF
d_call: .; clone_size: few; j_call: TRBJ1-2; v_call: TRBV10-3; cdr3_nt: TGTGCCATCAGTGAAGGCCGGGGGCTGCTCCACTATGGCTACACCTTC; cdr3_aa: CAISEGRGLLHYGYTF
d_call: .; clone_size: .; j_call: TRBJ1-2; v_call: TRBV6-6; cdr3_nt: .; cdr3_aa: CASSSSTGSYGYTF
d_call: TRBD1; clone_size: few; j_call: TRBJ1-2; v_call: TRBV6-5; cdr3_nt: TGTGCCAGCAGTTACCGGGACAGCGCGGTTTATGGCTACACCTTC; cdr3_aa: CASSYRDSAVYGYTF
d_call: .; clone_size: .; j_call: TRBJ2-3; v_call: TRBV28; cdr3_nt: TGTGCCAGCATCCTGGACAGGAGGGGAGATACGCAGTATTTT; cdr3_aa: CASILDRRGDTQYF
d_call: .; clone_size: .; j_call: TRBJ1-5; v_call: TRBV6-6; cdr3_nt: TGTGCCAGCAGTTACTCGAAGACCGAGAGCAATCTGCCCCAGCATTTT; cdr3_aa: CASSYSKTESNLPQHF
d_call: .; clone_size: .; j_call: TRBJ1-1; v_call: TRBV5-1; cdr3_nt: TGCGCCAGCAGCGGCGGGGGATCGAACACTGAAGCTTTCTTT; cdr3_aa: CASSGGGSNTEAFF